This record looks at one TCR beta chain sequence and its context. What it binds is not known. Researchers report immunoSEQ v3.0 was run at survey level. Assay used: immunoSEQ multiplex PCR; TCRdb lists only in-frame clones, some missing. The table lists roughly 17,000 clones, around three quarters of them singletons. The data stem from a study of long-term antiretroviral therapy in people with HIV. The study's findings and limits: Controls had broader CDR3 length ranges than HIV repertoires did.

This CDR3 spans 12 amino acids. Per the germline V gene, CDR1 is SGHNT and CDR2 is YENEEA. Between the trimmed V and J ends, which lost 1 base and 7 bases, there was a span of 2 bases. The chain is built from TRBV11-3 and TRBJ1-6; D unclear. Sequenced here: unsorted PBMCs, sampled 2.3 years after starting antiretroviral therapy. The clonotype was recovered from a woman aged 40 to 55 with HIV. CDR3 amino acids: CASSLGNSPLHF. In nucleotides, the CDR3 is TGTGCCAGCAGCTTAGGAAATTCACCCCTCCACTTT. Together with reference TRBV11-3 and TRBJ1-6, the CDR3 gives the full variable domain: EAGVVQSPRYKIIEKKQPVAFWCNPISGHNTLYWYLQNLGQGPELLIRYENEEAVDDSQLPKDRFSAERLKGVDSTLKIQPAELGDSAVYLCASSLGNSPLHFGNGTRLTVT.